A single sample is the source of the 26 T cell receptor beta chains below, sequenced in a study of blood T cells in healthy people across ages. Sample-barcoded 5' priming and a J-beta primer mix drove a second PCR of 7 to 11 cycles. MiXCR, run by TCRdb on the 5' RACE reads, gives a single entry per CDR3 protein. The data contain about 1.6 million distinct CDR3 sequences, about 32% of them singletons. Sequencing was performed on blood. The source is a young woman in good health.

The gene calls are TRBV14 and TRBJ2-5; D unclear. Looked up from germline, CDR1 is SGHDN and CDR2 is FVKESK. Trimming pared 1 base from V and 5 bases from J, leaving 8 bases between. This CDR3 comprises 13 residues. The CDR3 here is CASSQGYGETQYF. For the CDR3, the DNA is TGTGCCAGCAGCCAAGGATATGGTGAGACCCAGTACTTC.

The chain combines TRBV24-1 with TRBJ1-2, with a tentative D call TRBD1 (6 bases). The germline V and J ends were trimmed by 5 bases and 5 bases, with 17 bases remaining between them. The CDR3 is made up of 15 amino acids. CDR1 KGHDR and CDR2 SFDVKD come from the germline V gene. The CDR3 sequence is CATSGSSTGTYGYTF. The CDR3 DNA follows: TGTGCCACCAGTGGATCATCCACAGGGACGTATGGCTACACCTTC.

The V call is TRBV20-1, the J call TRBJ2-7, with D perhaps matching TRBD1 or TRBD2 (5 bases each). The tail of the sequence fits TRBJ2-4 better, so the J call may be wrong. Germline CDR1 is DFQATT and CDR2 is SNEGSKA (reference sequence). The CDR3 length is 13 residues. The CDR3: CSADGTGKNIQYF. Here the CDR3 DNA reads TGCAGTGCTGACGGGACGGGTAAAAACATTCAGTACTTC.

CDR3 in amino acids: CASVSYPYEQYF. The CDR3 DNA reads TGTGCCAGCGTCTCCTACCCCTACGAGCAGTACTTC. The chain carries TRBV28 and TRBJ2-7; unclear D gene. The V and J ends lost 8 bases and 2 bases respectively, with 10 bases between them. CDR3 length: 12 residues. Per germline, CDR1 MDHEN and CDR2 SYDVKM. The full variable domain, completed using reference TRBV28 and TRBJ2-7, is DVKVTQSSRYLVKRTGEKVFLECVQDMDHENMFWYRQDPGLGLRLIYFSYDVKMKEKGDIPEGYSVSREKKERFSLILESASTNQTSMYLCASVSYPYEQYFGPGTRLTVT.

This CDR3 is CSVWRDSYEQYF. The CDR3 coding sequence is TGCAGTGTATGGCGGGATTCCTACGAGCAGTACTTC. The chain employs TRBV20-1 and TRBJ2-7; D is possibly TRBD2 (6 bases). This CDR3 has 12 residues. The germline gives CDR1 DFQATT, CDR2 SNEGSKA (reference sequence). Trimming cost V 7 bases and J 1 base, with 11 bases left between them.

This clonotype was found a few times. This rearrangement joins TRBV7-7 to TRBJ2-3, with a possible D match to TRBD1 (5 bases). Germline CDR1 and CDR2: SSHAT and FNYEAQ (reference sequence). Trimming took off 5 bases at V and 10 bases at J, with 16 bases between the two ends. CDR3 size: 13 residues. The CDR3 DNA is TGTGCCAGCAGCCCTTCAGGGTGGGCAGCGCAGTATTTT. Its protein product is CASSPSGWAAQYF. The full variable domain, completed using reference TRBV7-7 and TRBJ2-3, is GAGVSQSPRYKVTKRGQDVTLRCDPISSHATLYWYQQALGQGPEFLTYFNYEAQPDKSGLPSDRFSAERPEGSISTLTIQRTEQRDSAMYRCASSPSGWAAQYFGPGTRLTVL.

The chain combines TRBV3-1 with TRBJ1-5, with D uncertain. Looked up from germline, CDR1 is LGHDT and CDR2 is YNNKEL (reference sequence). The CDR3 has 16 amino acids. Deletions cut 0 bases from V and 0 bases from J, with 9 bases between. CDR3 in amino acids: CASSQEWGNSNQPQHF. In DNA, the CDR3 is TGTGCCAGCAGCCAAGAATGGGGTAATAGCAATCAGCCCCAGCATTTT.

This clonotype was seen only once. V gene TRBV20-1 combines with J gene TRBJ2-3, with a tentative D call TRBD2 (6 bases). CDR3 length equals 16 residues. The germline V and J ends were trimmed by 3 bases and 2 bases, with 18 bases remaining between them. Per germline, CDR1 DFQATT and CDR2 SNEGSKA (reference sequence). The CDR3 nucleotides are TGCAGTGCTAGGGCGGGGACGGCGGGGTTCACAGATACGCAGTATTTT. Its translation is CSARAGTAGFTDTQYF.

This clonotype was found a few times. The chain recombines TRBV12-3 or TRBV12-4 with TRBJ2-5; tentative D call: TRBD1 (5 bases). The CDR3 runs to 14 residues. Trimming pared 3 bases from V and 5 bases from J, leaving 13 bases between. The chain's CDR3 is CASSFRRGGETQYF. CDR3 bases: TGTGCCAGCAGTTTTCGTAGGGGTGGGGAGACCCAGTACTTC.

This clonotype was counted between two and nine times. CDR3 nucleotides: TGTGCCAGCAGCTTACGCGGGCGAGGGGGCGAGACCCAGTACTTC. Translated: CASSLRGRGGETQYF. V and J are TRBV7-3 and TRBJ2-5, with 7 bases that match TRBD1. The CDR3 spans 15 residues. Trimming cost V 2 bases and J 5 bases; bases outside gene matches: 8. Per the germline V gene, CDR1 is SGHTA and CDR2 is FQGTGA.

The gene calls are TRBV5-1 and TRBJ2-3; D tentatively reads TRBD1 or TRBD2 (6 bases each). CDR3 length: 15 amino acids. Germline loops: CDR1 SGHRS, CDR2 YFSETQ. V shed 1 base and J shed 2 bases, with 11 bases lying between them. CDR3 sequence: CASSLTRGHTDTQYF. The CDR3 bases are TGCGCCAGCAGCTTGACCCGGGGGCACACAGATACGCAGTATTTT.

V and J are TRBV2 and TRBJ1-2, with 9 bases identical to TRBD1. Looked up from germline, CDR1 is SNHLY and CDR2 is FYNNEI. V was clipped by 6 bases and J by 1 base; unmatched bases: 6. This CDR3 contains 15 residues. This CDR3 is CASRKDRGNNYGYTF. The DNA of the CDR3 is TGTGCCAGCAGAAAGGACAGGGGAAATAACTATGGCTACACCTTC.

This clonotype was detected only a few times. V and J are TRBV4-1 and TRBJ1-5; 9 bases fit TRBD1. V lost 2 bases and J lost 5; bases outside the gene matches: 7. The length of the CDR3 is 16 residues. CDR1 and CDR2 from the germline V gene are MGHRA and YSYEKL. The CDR3 DNA is TGCGCCAGCAGCCAAAATGACAGGGGGGGTGATCAGCCCCAGCATTTT. It is translated as CASSQNDRGGDQPQHF.

This clonotype was recorded a few times. The V gene is TRBV4-2, the J gene TRBJ2-3; 8 bases align to TRBD2. The V gene's germline CDR1 is LGHNA and CDR2 YNFKEQ. The length of the CDR3 is 18 residues. Germline trimming cut 0 bases from V and 4 bases from J; bases unmatched to any gene: 12. CDR3: CASSQESGTRYVADTQYF. The CDR3 DNA sequence: TGTGCCAGCAGCCAAGAATCAGGGACTAGATATGTTGCAGATACGCAGTATTTT.

This chain's CDR3 is CASSVNRAQETQYF. As DNA, the CDR3 is TGTGCCAGCAGTGTAAACAGGGCCCAAGAGACCCAGTACTTC. V is TRBV2 and J is TRBJ2-5; TRBD1 is a possible D gene (6 bases). V shed 4 bases and J shed 1 base, with 10 bases lying between them. The CDR3 loop spans 14 amino acids. Germline CDR1 SNHLY, CDR2 FYNNEI.

The J gene is TRBJ2-1, the V gene TRBV20-1; the match to TRBD2 covers 10 bases. V lost 0 bases to trimming and J lost 6 bases; unmatched junction nucleotides: 11. Per the germline V gene, CDR1 is DFQATT and CDR2 is SNEGSKA (reference sequence). The CDR3 totals 17 residues. CDR3 nucleotides: TGCAGTGCTAGAGAGATGAGCGGGGGGGGAGGTGGCAATGAGCAGTTCTTC. Translating gives CSAREMSGGGGGNEQFF.

This clonotype was seen ten or more times. V gene TRBV18 combines with J gene TRBJ2-7, with D possibly being TRBD1 (5 bases). CDR1 is KGHSH and CDR2 is LQKENI in the germline V gene. Trimming pared 3 bases from V and 8 bases from J, leaving 14 bases between. The CDR3 contains 13 residues. This CDR3 reads CASSPPDIMKQYF. In nucleotides, the CDR3 is TGTGCCAGCTCACCCCCGGACATTATGAAGCAGTACTTC.

The chain employs TRBV3-1 and TRBJ1-2; D call uncertain. CDR3 length: 17 amino acids. Germline loops: CDR1 LGHDT, CDR2 YNNKEL (reference sequence). V was pared by 3 bases and J by 0 bases, with 17 bases between. Here the CDR3 DNA reads TGTGCCAGCAGCCACGACCTCTTGGGAGGTCCTAACTATGGCTACACCTTC. As protein: CASSHDLLGGPNYGYTF.

This clonotype turned up a few times. This chain links TRBV6-6 with TRBJ2-7; tentatively, D is TRBD1 or TRBD2 (7 bases each). This CDR3 contains 15 residues. Trimming removed 5 bases at V and 2 bases at J, with 16 bases between. Germline-derived CDR1 and CDR2 are MNHNY and SVGAGI (reference sequence). CDR3 amino acids: CASSPPPGGAYEQYF. The CDR3 DNA reads as TGTGCCAGCAGTCCCCCTCCAGGGGGGGCCTACGAGCAGTACTTC.

Only a few counts were recorded for this clonotype. V is TRBV20-1 and J is TRBJ1-5; 7 bases fit TRBD1. The CDR3 loop spans 14 amino acids. The J segment lost 2 bases and the V segment lost 5 bases, leaving 6 bases of the junction unmatched. Per germline, CDR1 DFQATT and CDR2 SNEGSKA (reference sequence). This chain's CDR3 is CSAGFDRGNQPQHF. CDR3 sequence (DNA): TGCAGTGCTGGCTTTGACAGGGGCAATCAGCCCCAGCATTTT.

This clonotype occurred a few times. The chain recombines TRBV20-1 with TRBJ2-3; D is unclear. CDR3 length equals 15 residues. Between the trimmed V and J ends, which lost 3 bases and 4 bases, there was a span of 17 bases. Germline V gene data show CDR1 as DFQATT and CDR2 as SNEGSKA (reference sequence). The CDR3 region is CSARGVLRQSDTQYF. DNA for the CDR3: TGCAGTGCTAGGGGCGTTCTTCGGCAGTCAGATACGCAGTATTTT.

This clonotype was observed a handful of times. The chain links TRBV24-1 to TRBJ2-5; D perhaps matches TRBD2 (5 bases). With 6 bases removed from V and 4 bases from J, the gap between germline ends came to 14 bases. This CDR3 is 14 amino acids long. CDR1 is KGHDR, CDR2 SFDVKD, per germline. DNA for the CDR3: TGTGCCACCAGTCCTTCTGGACTGAGAGAGACCCAGTACTTC. It codes for CATSPSGLRETQYF.

This clonotype turned up a few times. The chain employs TRBV5-1 and TRBJ2-3; TRBD2 matches at 14 bases. The germline V gene encodes CDR1 SGHRS and CDR2 YFSETQ. The length of the CDR3 is 20 residues. The junction had 16 bases not matched to a gene; V was cut back by 3 bases and J by 4 bases. The CDR3 DNA reads TGCGCCAGCAGCTCAGGACTAGCGGGAGGCTTGCCCAAGGCAGCAGATACGCAGTATTTT. Protein sequence: CASSSGLAGGLPKAADTQYF.

The genes are TRBV24-1 and TRBJ2-1, with D perhaps TRBD1 (7 bases). Germline assignment: CDR1 KGHDR and CDR2 SFDVKD. The CDR3 consists of 13 residues. V was shortened by 7 bases and J by 7 bases, with 13 bases between the two germline ends. The CDR3 nucleotides are TGTGCCACCAGGGAGGGACAGCTGAATGAGCAGTTCTTC. Protein sequence: CATREGQLNEQFF.

The table lists this clonotype with many counts. This chain links TRBV20-1 with TRBJ2-5; 12 bases are a match to TRBD2. Germline V gene data show CDR1 as DFQATT and CDR2 as SNEGSKA (reference sequence). Trimming at V came to 6 bases and at J to 5 bases, leaving 7 bases not matched to a gene. The CDR3 length is 14 residues. The CDR3 DNA follows: TGCAGTGCGGGTCGGACTAGCGGGGAGGAGACCCAGTACTTC. Protein: CSAGRTSGEETQYF.

This clonotype was observed a few times. The chain uses TRBV7-2 and TRBJ2-5, with D tentatively TRBD2 (7 bases). Germline lookup yields CDR1 SGHTA and CDR2 FQGNSA. V was cut by 5 bases and J by 4 bases, with 14 bases left in between. This CDR3 is built from 14 residues. The CDR3 DNA reads TGTGCCAGCAGCCCTTGGGGGGGCGGAGAGACCCAGTACTTC. Translation: CASSPWGGGETQYF.